What follows are 24 T cell receptor beta chains derived from one specimen sequenced in a study of blood T cells in healthy people across ages. Through a sample-barcoded 5' primer and a J-beta primer mix, a second PCR was run for about 7 to 12 cycles. MiXCR was run by TCRdb on the 5' RACE reads, yielding one entry per CDR3 protein. The sample carries around 1,700,000 distinct CDR3 sequences, approximately 28% recorded once. Sequencing was done on a sample of blood. All receptors come from a woman in her twenties or thirties in good health.

This clonotype was counted a few times. This chain connects TRBV12-3 or TRBV12-4 to TRBJ1-2; D perhaps matches TRBD1 (6 bases). V lost 6 bases and J lost 0, with 14 bases in between. The CDR3 consists of 15 residues. The CDR3 bases are TGTGCCAGCAGCAAGGGGGGGGGTACTAACTATGGCTACACCTTC. This codes for CASSKGGGTNYGYTF.

The chain has TRBV20-1 and TRBJ2-7, with D possibly TRBD1 on 5 matching bases. CDR3 length equals 16 residues. The ends were cut back, 2 bases at V and 4 bases at J, with 21 bases in the middle. From germline, CDR1 is DFQATT and CDR2 SNEGSKA (reference sequence). As DNA, the CDR3 is TGCAGTGCTAGAATGTTCGGCAGTGAAGGGGTGTACGAGCAGTACTTC. Its translation is CSARMFGSEGVYEQYF.

This clonotype was counted between two and nine times. J is TRBJ2-3 and V is TRBV7-9, with 11 bases lining up with TRBD2. Germline assignment: CDR1 SEHNR and CDR2 FQNEAQ (reference sequence). The CDR3 runs to 16 residues. Trimming at V came to 5 bases and at J to 2 bases, leaving 6 bases not matched to a gene. The CDR3 DNA is TGTGCCAGCAGCGCAACTAGCGGGAGACACACAGATACGCAGTATTTT. It translates to CASSATSGRHTDTQYF.

This clonotype was found many times. The chain combines TRBV7-7 with TRBJ2-5; D may be TRBD1 (6 bases). The CDR3 spans 14 residues. V was pared by 6 bases and J by 1 base, with 12 bases between. Germline loops: CDR1 SSHAT, CDR2 FNYEAQ (reference sequence). CDR3 DNA: TGTGCCAGCAGTTCTCAGGGGATCCAAGAGACCCAGTACTTC. Encoded protein: CASSSQGIQETQYF.

CDR3 loop: CASSSSTSGKETQYF. The CDR3 DNA sequence: TGCGCCAGCAGCTCTTCGACTAGCGGGAAGGAGACCCAGTACTTC. The V and J genes are TRBV5-1 and TRBJ2-5, with 11 positions matching TRBD2. The V gene end was trimmed by 3 bases and the J gene end by 5 bases; junction bases not matched to a gene: 6. The CDR3 extends over 15 amino acids. Per germline, CDR1 SGHRS and CDR2 YFSETQ. Based on the CDR3 plus reference TRBV5-1 and TRBJ2-5, the full variable domain is KAGVTQTPRYLIKTRGQQVTLSCSPISGHRSVSWYQQTPGQGLQFLFEYFSETQRNKGNFPGRFSGRQFSNSRSEMNVSTLELGDSALYLCASSSSTSGKETQYFGPGTRLLVL.

In this sample, this clonotype turned up a few times. The chain uses TRBV12-3 or TRBV12-4 and TRBJ2-3, with D tentatively TRBD1 (5 bases). This CDR3 has 13 residues. The V end was cut by 5 bases, the J end by 5 bases, with 11 bases between. The CDR3 loop reads CASSLQVLDTQYF. The CDR3 nucleotides read TGTGCCAGCAGTCTACAGGTCCTAGATACGCAGTATTTT.

As to this clonotype: A much bigger clone sits one base away, suggesting this may be a read error. The chain joins TRBV7-9 to TRBJ2-6, with D hard to call. The CDR3 length is 16 residues. Germline CDR1 is SEHNR and CDR2 is FQNEAQ (reference sequence). The CDR3 here is CVSSLHGDSGANVLTF. In DNA form, the CDR3 reads TGTGTCAGCAGCTTACACGGCGACTCTGGGGCCAACGTCCTGACTTTC.

The rearrangement uses TRBV20-1 and TRBJ2-5; 9 positions match TRBD1. This CDR3 comprises 14 residues. Trimming removed 0 bases from V and 5 bases from J; junction bases left unmatched: 4. The germline V gene has CDR1 DFQATT and CDR2 SNEGSKA (reference sequence). The CDR3: CSAREGQGLETQYF. CDR3 DNA: TGCAGTGCTAGAGAGGGACAGGGTTTGGAGACCCAGTACTTC.

Many counts were recorded for this clonotype. The gene calls are TRBV20-1 and TRBJ2-7, with TRBD2 matching 9 bases. Germline CDR1 is DFQATT and CDR2 is SNEGSKA (reference sequence). Trimming at V came to 0 bases and at J to 2 bases, leaving 5 bases not matched to a gene. The CDR3 runs 15 residues. This chain's CDR3 is CSARDSSGATYEQYF. Here the CDR3 DNA reads TGCAGTGCTAGAGATTCTAGCGGGGCTACCTACGAGCAGTACTTC.

The J gene is TRBJ2-1, the V gene TRBV7-3; TRBD1 agrees at 9 bases. The junction had 13 bases not matched to a gene; V was cut back by 6 bases and J by 7 bases. Per the germline V gene, CDR1 is SGHTA and CDR2 is FQGTGA. The CDR3 sequence is 16 residues long. CDR3 bases: TGTGCCAGCAGGGGACCAGGGACAGGGAAGAGGAATGAGCAGTTCTTC. Encoded protein: CASRGPGTGKRNEQFF.

The chain uses TRBV7-9 and TRBJ2-3; 7 positions match TRBD1. This CDR3 has 16 amino acids. V shed 3 bases, J shed 0 bases, and the junction held 6 bases outside the gene matches. Per germline, CDR1 SEHNR and CDR2 FQNEAQ (reference sequence). CDR3 DNA: TGTGCCAGCAGCTTGGCGAGGGGGCCCAGCACAGATACGCAGTATTTT. It is translated as CASSLARGPSTDTQYF.

Of note for this clonotype: One end of the junction is discordant with germline, which a read error may explain. CDR3 sequence: CAGSLATPNEQFF. For the CDR3, the DNA is TGTGCCGGCAGCTTAGCGACACCCAATGAGCAGTTCTTC. The gene calls are TRBV7-2 and TRBJ2-1; maybe TRBD2 (5 bases). This CDR3 has 13 amino acids. From germline, CDR1 is SGHTA and CDR2 FQGNSA.

The V gene is TRBV30, the J gene TRBJ1-2, with D hard to call. The V end lost 0 bases, the J end lost 1 base, and 9 bases lay between the germline ends. The CDR3 sequence is 14 residues long. The germline V gene has CDR1 GTSNPN and CDR2 SVGIG (reference sequence). The CDR3 DNA reads TGTGCCTGGAGTGTAGACCAGATTAACTATGGCTACACCTTC. The encoded protein is CAWSVDQINYGYTF.

The V gene is TRBV9, the J gene TRBJ2-7, with 7 bases lining up with TRBD2. The CDR3 is 16 residues long. The V gene's germline CDR1 is SGDLS and CDR2 YYNGEE. Losses at the gene ends were 4 bases for V and 2 bases for J; bases not matched to a gene: 12. CDR3 sequence: CASSPSTGGGTYEQYF. CDR3 nucleotides: TGTGCCAGCAGCCCTTCGACCGGGGGAGGGACCTACGAGCAGTACTTC.

This clonotype was picked up a small number of times. This chain connects TRBV2 to TRBJ1-5; D perhaps matches TRBD1 (5 bases). The CDR3 sequence is 19 residues long. The germline CDR1 and CDR2 sequences are SNHLY and FYNNEI. The V and J ends lost 2 bases and 4 bases respectively, with 24 bases between them. This chain's CDR3 is CASSESPARVSDRNQPQHF. CDR3 nucleotides: TGTGCCAGCAGTGAATCTCCGGCCAGGGTTTCGGATCGGAATCAGCCCCAGCATTTT.

Ten or more counts support this clonotype. The gene calls are TRBV20-1 and TRBJ2-7; 10 positions match TRBD2. Germline CDR1 reads DFQATT; CDR2 reads SNEGSKA (reference sequence). This CDR3 spans 14 amino acids. J was trimmed by 6 bases and V by 0 bases; bases with no gene match: 5. The CDR3 region has the DNA TGCAGTGCTAGAGATTTGGGACTAGCGAGCGAGCAGTACTTC. It codes for CSARDLGLASEQYF.

This clonotype was seen ten or more times. The V and J genes are TRBV12-3 or TRBV12-4 and TRBJ2-5; a possible D gene is TRBD2 (6 bases). This CDR3 is built from 16 residues. The germline V and J ends were trimmed by 5 bases and 1 base, with 17 bases remaining between them. CDR3 sequence reads: CASSRRGLRTQETQYF. The CDR3 DNA is TGTGCCAGCAGTCGGAGGGGCCTCCGGACCCAAGAGACCCAGTACTTC.

The count of this clonotype is one. This may be a read error, as it is one base from a much larger clone. This sequence joins TRBV29-1 and TRBJ1-2; D unclear. The CDR3 has 12 amino acids. In germline, CDR1 is SQVTM, CDR2 ANQGSEA. The CDR3 protein is CSVEAVRYGHTF. The CDR3 DNA is TGCAGCGTTGAAGCCGTCCGCTATGGCCACACCTTC.

A note on this clonotype: This may stem from a read error, because a much larger clone lies one nucleotide away. The CDR3 sequence: CSARVREGRGVYNEQCF. DNA for the CDR3: TGCAGTGCTAGAGTCAGGGAGGGGAGAGGGGTTTACAATGAGCAGTGCTTC. The chain uses TRBV20-1 and TRBJ2-1; 7 positions match TRBD2. This CDR3 spans 17 amino acids. Per germline, CDR1 DFQATT and CDR2 SNEGSKA (reference sequence).

CDR3 DNA: TGTGCCAGCAGCCGGAGAGGGACTAGCGGGAGGGGCGAGCAGTACTTC. This gives the protein CASSRRGTSGRGEQYF. This chain joins TRBV7-2 and TRBJ2-4, with TRBD2 identical over 16 bases. Matching the DNA end better, TRBJ2-7 makes the J call doubtful. CDR3 length: 16 residues. CDR1 and CDR2 from the germline V gene are SGHTA and FQGNSA.

Concerning this clonotype: This could be a read error, since a much larger clone is one nucleotide away. This sequence joins TRBV20-1 and TRBJ2-5; 13 bases agree with TRBD2. After removal of 2 bases from V and 11 bases from J, the junction contained 11 bases not matched to a gene. Germline loops: CDR1 DFQATT, CDR2 SNEGSKA (reference sequence). The CDR3 contains 15 residues. The CDR3 loop reads CSARTTSGGTNEQYF. The CDR3 coding sequence is TGCAGTGCTAGAACGACTAGCGGGGGGACCAATGAGCAGTACTTC.

This clonotype has ten or more counts. The V call is TRBV5-1, the J call TRBJ2-7; 9 bases agree with TRBD2. CDR3 length: 14 residues. CDR1 SGHRS and CDR2 YFSETQ come from the germline V gene. The ends lost 2 bases at V and 5 bases at J; junction bases unmatched: 5. The CDR3 DNA reads as TGCGCCAGCAGCTTTAGCGGGAGTGTTGACGAGCAGTACTTC. Translated, it gives CASSFSGSVDEQYF.

This clonotype was observed a handful of times. The genes are TRBV15 and TRBJ2-3, with D unclear. From germline, CDR1 is LNHNV and CDR2 YYDKDF (reference sequence). Trimming left V 3 bases short and J 1 base short, with 5 bases between. CDR3 size: 13 residues. The CDR3 sequence: CATSRWGTDTQYF. The CDR3 DNA reads TGTGCCACCAGCAGGTGGGGCACAGATACGCAGTATTTT.

The rearrangement uses TRBV14 and TRBJ1-1; 7 bases are shared with TRBD1. From germline, CDR1 is SGHDN and CDR2 FVKESK. The J segment lost 1 base and the V segment lost 8 bases, leaving 4 bases of the junction unmatched. The CDR3 is 13 amino acids. In nucleotides, the CDR3 is TGTGCCAGCGACAGGGTGGGGAACACTGAAGCTTTCTTT. Protein product: CASDRVGNTEAFF.